The 32 T cell receptor beta chains in this list originate from one sample, sequenced in a study of blood T cells in healthy people across ages. Using a J-beta primer mix together with a sample-barcoded 5' primer, a second PCR was run for roughly 6 to 12 cycles. Using its own MiXCR run on the 5' RACE reads, TCRdb lists one record per CDR3 protein. There are about 1 million distinct CDR3 sequences in the sample; 35% to 55% occur only once, and 18% lies in the top ten. The specimen was blood. The receptors were gathered from a woman aged 60-75 years in good health.

V gene TRBV20-1 combines with J gene TRBJ1-2, with a weak D call TRBD1 (6 bases). This CDR3 has 13 amino acids. The ends were cut back, 2 bases at V and 2 bases at J, with 9 bases in the middle. Germline values: CDR1 DFQATT, CDR2 SNEGSKA (reference sequence). CDR3 residues: CSARPGTNYGYTF. The DNA of the CDR3 is TGCAGTGCTAGACCCGGGACAAACTATGGCTACACCTTC.

This sequence joins TRBV30 and TRBJ2-1; TRBD2 aligns across 11 bases. CDR1 and CDR2 (germline): GTSNPN, SVGIG (reference sequence). The CDR3 has 14 amino acids. Germline trimming cut 5 bases from V and 7 bases from J; bases unmatched to any gene: 7. The CDR3 is CAWVLAGEGNEQFF. The CDR3 DNA reads TGTGCCTGGGTACTAGCGGGAGAGGGGAATGAGCAGTTCTTC. Complete variable domain (other parts from reference TRBV30 and TRBJ2-1): SQTIHQWPATLVQPVGSPLSLECTVEGTSNPNLYWYRQAAGRGLQLLFYSVGIGQISSEVPQNLSASRPQDRQFILSSKKLLLSDSGFYLCAWVLAGEGNEQFFGPGTRLTVL.

This sequence joins TRBV27 and TRBJ2-1; D is perhaps TRBD1 or TRBD2 (5 bases each). The V end lost 3 bases, the J end lost 2 bases, and 14 bases lay between the germline ends. CDR3 length: 16 residues. Germline V gene data show CDR1 as MNHEY and CDR2 as SMNVEV (reference sequence). The CDR3 DNA reads as TGTGCCAGCAGTTTCTTCGGGACGAATACCTACAATGAGCAGTTCTTC. It specifies CASSFFGTNTYNEQFF.

Only one count was recorded for this clonotype. The CDR3 bases are TGCGCCAGCAGCGAACCGGGACAGCAAGAGACCCAGTACTTC. Translated, it gives CASSEPGQQETQYF. This chain connects TRBV5-1 to TRBJ2-5, with TRBD1 identical over 7 bases. CDR3 length equals 14 residues. Germline lookup yields CDR1 SGHRS and CDR2 YFSETQ. V lost 4 bases, J lost 2 bases, and 5 bases stayed unmatched.

The table lists this clonotype with a few counts. The J gene is TRBJ1-6, the V gene TRBV6-7; 12 bases are a match to TRBD1. TRBV6-7 is reported as an ORF; its role is uncertain. The CDR3 is made up of 17 amino acids. V lost 1 base and J lost 5; bases outside the gene matches: 3. CDR3 sequence (DNA): TGTGCCAGCAGTTACTTCGGGGACAGGGGGCATAATTCACCCCTCCACTTT. It yields the protein CASSYFGDRGHNSPLHF.

V usage is TRBV20-1 and J usage is TRBJ2-3, with D perhaps TRBD1 (5 bases). Germline V gene lookup returns CDR1 DFQATT and CDR2 SNEGSKA (reference sequence). This CDR3 comprises 15 residues. The germline V and J ends were trimmed by 0 bases and 0 bases, with 10 bases remaining between them. The CDR3, as DNA: TGCAGTGCTAGAGATTCAGGGCTCAGCACAGATACGCAGTATTTT. Translated: CSARDSGLSTDTQYF.

This clonotype was observed a handful of times. The rearrangement links TRBV28 to TRBJ2-7; 8 bases line up with TRBD1. The ends lost 10 bases at V and 9 bases at J; junction bases unmatched: 11. This CDR3 is 12 amino acids long. In germline, CDR1 is MDHEN, CDR2 SYDVKM. The CDR3 nucleotides are TGTGCCACCGGACAGGGCCCCCTAATGCAGTACTTC. The encoded protein is CATGQGPLMQYF.

The genes are TRBV4-1 and TRBJ2-5; weak D call: TRBD1 (6 bases). Per the germline V gene, CDR1 is MGHRA and CDR2 is YSYEKL. V was shortened by 0 bases and J by 3 bases, with 8 bases between the two germline ends. CDR3 length: 14 residues. The DNA for the CDR3 is TGCGCCAGCAGCCAAGATGCAGGGGAAGAGACCCAGTACTTC. This encodes CASSQDAGEETQYF.

This clonotype turned up a few times. This chain links TRBV28 with TRBJ2-7, with D unclear. Trimming removed 4 bases at V and 1 base at J, with 11 bases between. This CDR3 is built from 14 residues. The germline V gene encodes CDR1 MDHEN and CDR2 SYDVKM. CDR3 loop: CASSSVGSSYEQYF. In nucleotides, the CDR3 is TGTGCCAGCAGTTCAGTGGGTTCATCCTACGAGCAGTACTTC.

The sample holds a few counts of this clonotype. The CDR3 DNA sequence: TGTGCCAGCTCACCGGCGCGCGCGGGTGCCAAAAACATTCAGTACTTC. Translating it yields CASSPARAGAKNIQYF. This rearrangement joins TRBV18 to TRBJ2-4; possibly TRBD2 for D (5 bases). The CDR3 is 16 amino acids. The germline CDR1 and CDR2 sequences are KGHSH and LQKENI. The V end lost 3 bases, the J end lost 1 base, and 13 bases lay between the germline ends.

The chain employs TRBV5-6 and TRBJ1-4; D is unclear. There are 13 residues in the CDR3. Germline lookup yields CDR1 SGHDT and CDR2 YYEEEE. V lost 4 bases to trimming and J lost 4 bases, with 8 bases between them. CDR3 coding DNA: TGTGCCAGCAGCGCCCGGTTTAATGAAAAACTGTTTTTT. It is translated as CASSARFNEKLFF.

The rearrangement links TRBV20-1 to TRBJ2-3; D is perhaps TRBD2 (5 bases). The germline CDR1 and CDR2 sequences are DFQATT and SNEGSKA (reference sequence). V lost 6 bases and J lost 4, with 14 bases in between. The CDR3 runs 13 residues. In DNA, the CDR3 is TGCAGTGCCGGGAACGGGGAAGCAGATACGCAGTATTTT. Encoded protein: CSAGNGEADTQYF.

The chain combines TRBV2 with TRBJ2-4; unclear D gene. The germline V and J ends were trimmed by 7 bases and 13 bases, with 17 bases remaining between them. There are 12 residues in the CDR3. Germline CDR1 SNHLY, CDR2 FYNNEI. Here the CDR3 reads CASKVLPRQQYF. The CDR3 nucleotides are TGTGCCAGCAAGGTCCTCCCGCGCCAGCAGTACTTC.

There are a few counts of this clonotype. The CDR3 loop is CASSSPMGKQYF. DNA of the CDR3: TGTGCCAGCAGTTCCCCTATGGGCAAGCAGTACTTC. The gene calls are TRBV27 and TRBJ2-4; D gene unclear. V gave up 4 bases and J gave up 13 bases, with 14 bases separating them. Germline V CDR1 and CDR2: MNHEY, SMNVEV (reference sequence). The CDR3 sequence is 12 residues long.

Only a few counts were recorded for this clonotype. J is TRBJ1-1 and V is TRBV30; D uncertain. CDR1 GTSNPN and CDR2 SVGIG come from the germline V gene (reference sequence). The V end was cut by 0 bases, the J end by 1 base, with 9 bases between. The CDR3 spans 14 residues. The CDR3 region has the DNA TGTGCCTGGAGTGTACAACGGACGAACACTGAAGCTTTCTTT. Its protein product is CAWSVQRTNTEAFF.

The chain uses TRBV12-3 or TRBV12-4 and TRBJ2-3, with 9 positions matching TRBD2. This CDR3 comprises 16 residues. Trimming took 5 bases from V and 2 from J; bases not matched to a gene: 8. In DNA, the CDR3 is TGTGCCAGCAGTACAAGTACTAGCGGGCCCACAGATACGCAGTATTTT. It specifies CASSTSTSGPTDTQYF.

The V and J genes are TRBV5-1 and TRBJ2-5; D is unresolved. The V and J ends lost 4 bases and 3 bases respectively, with 13 bases between them. Germline values: CDR1 SGHRS, CDR2 YFSETQ. The CDR3 sequence is 14 residues long. CDR3 sequence reads: CASSPAGAKETQYF. The CDR3 nucleotides are TGCGCCAGCAGCCCAGCTGGAGCCAAAGAGACCCAGTACTTC.

The rearrangement uses TRBV3-1 and TRBJ2-4, with D perhaps TRBD1 or TRBD2 (5 bases each). The CDR3 covers 14 residues. V dropped 3 bases and J dropped 0 bases, with 6 bases sitting between them. From germline, CDR1 is LGHDT and CDR2 YNNKEL (reference sequence). The CDR3 DNA reads as TGTGCCAGCAGCCAGGGGGAAGCCAAAAACATTCAGTACTTC. This codes for CASSQGEAKNIQYF.

This clonotype has a count of ten or more. This chain joins TRBV7-2 and TRBJ2-1; D ambiguous. Trimming pared 1 base from V and 0 bases from J, leaving 4 bases between. Germline assignment: CDR1 SGHTA and CDR2 FQGNSA. The CDR3 runs to 14 residues. In nucleotides, the CDR3 is TGTGCCAGCAGCTTAGTTCCCTCCTACAATGAGCAGTTCTTC. It translates to CASSLVPSYNEQFF.

The chain uses TRBV20-1 and TRBJ2-5; the match to TRBD1 covers 10 bases. The CDR3 loop spans 13 amino acids. The germline gives CDR1 DFQATT, CDR2 SNEGSKA (reference sequence). V dropped 6 bases and J dropped 4; count of bases not matched to a gene: 5. CDR3 bases: TGCAGTGCCCTTGGACAGGGGGGAGAGACCCAGTACTTC. Its protein product is CSALGQGGETQYF.

This clonotype was seen ten or more times. The rearrangement uses TRBV20-1 and TRBJ2-3; either TRBD1 or TRBD2 may supply D (5 bases each). Germline V gives CDR1 DFQATT, CDR2 SNEGSKA (reference sequence). Trimming removed 5 bases from V and 0 bases from J, with 9 bases in between. The CDR3 is 13 residues long. CDR3 in DNA: TGCAGTGCTGAAAGGGACAGCACAGATACGCAGTATTTT. It translates to CSAERDSTDTQYF.

This clonotype was recorded a few times. Here the CDR3 reads CASSSTAGGHYEQYF. The CDR3, as DNA: TGTGCCAGCAGTTCCACCGCTGGGGGTCATTACGAGCAGTACTTC. J is TRBJ2-7 and V is TRBV28; either TRBD1 or TRBD2 may supply D (5 bases each). The CDR3 totals 15 residues. Trimming pared 4 bases from V and 4 bases from J, leaving 17 bases between. In germline, CDR1 is MDHEN, CDR2 SYDVKM.

This clonotype was counted at least ten times. The rearrangement uses TRBV5-6 and TRBJ2-1, with a weak D call TRBD1 (6 bases). V lost 4 bases, J lost 3 bases, and 11 bases lay in between. This CDR3 contains 14 residues. The germline CDR1 and CDR2 sequences are SGHDT and YYEEEE. CDR3 loop: CASSLARGYNEQFF. CDR3 DNA: TGTGCCAGCAGCCTAGCCAGGGGCTACAATGAGCAGTTCTTC.

The genes are TRBV12-3 or TRBV12-4 and TRBJ2-5; no clear D. V was trimmed by 6 bases and J by 11 bases, leaving 16 bases between them. This CDR3 is 12 amino acids long. The chain's CDR3 is CASRDGFLGQYF. The CDR3 nucleotides are TGTGCCAGCAGAGACGGTTTTTTAGGGCAGTACTTC.

The rearrangement uses TRBV6-5 and TRBJ2-1; TRBD2 matches 9 bases. There are 18 residues in the CDR3. Losses at the gene ends were 2 bases for V and 0 bases for J; bases not matched to a gene: 8. The V gene's germline CDR1 is MNHEY and CDR2 SVGAGI. The CDR3 DNA reads as TGTGCCAGCAGTTACACCCTAGCGGGAAAGAGCTCCTACAATGAGCAGTTCTTC. Protein sequence: CASSYTLAGKSSYNEQFF.

This clonotype has a count of ten or more. V and J are TRBV27 and TRBJ2-7; no definite D call. Germline V gene sequence: CDR1 MNHEY, CDR2 SMNVEV (reference sequence). Trimming cost V 4 bases and J 2 bases, with 3 bases left between them. The CDR3 length is 11 residues. The CDR3 nucleotides are TGTGCCAGCAGTTCGGCCTACGAGCAGTACTTC. Translating gives CASSSAYEQYF.

The chain couples TRBV7-3 to TRBJ2-1, with TRBD2 matching over 9 bases. The CDR3 has 15 amino acids. V lost 6 bases to trimming and J lost 2 bases; unmatched junction nucleotides: 5. Germline V gene data show CDR1 as SGHTA and CDR2 as FQGTGA. The DNA of the CDR3 is TGTGCCAGCAGTTACATAGCGGGAGCCTACAATGAGCAGTTCTTC. Amino acids: CASSYIAGAYNEQFF.

The rearrangement joins TRBV5-1 to TRBJ2-3; no definite D call. V was clipped by 1 base and J by 0 bases, with 15 bases between them. This CDR3 is built from 17 residues. The germline CDR1 and CDR2 sequences are SGHRS and YFSETQ. The CDR3 region is CASSLLVTGSSTDTQYF. CDR3 DNA: TGCGCCAGCAGCTTGCTCGTAACGGGTTCTAGCACAGATACGCAGTATTTT.

This clonotype was seen a handful of times. V usage is TRBV7-9 and J usage is TRBJ1-2; D is possibly TRBD1 (6 bases). Trimming shortened V by 5 bases and J by 7 bases, and 20 bases separated the two germline ends. Germline V gene lookup returns CDR1 SEHNR and CDR2 FQNEAQ (reference sequence). This CDR3 region has 15 residues. CDR3 bases: TGTGCCAGCAGCCCACAGGGAGGTGGCGATTCTGGCTACACCTTC. Residues: CASSPQGGGDSGYTF.

The genes are TRBV15 and TRBJ1-5; possibly TRBD1 for D (5 bases). The germline gives CDR1 LNHNV, CDR2 YYDKDF (reference sequence). The CDR3 runs 14 residues. The V end lost 6 bases, the J end lost 4 bases, and 13 bases lay between the germline ends. The CDR3 region is CATSPGTSNQPQHF. The DNA of the CDR3 is TGTGCCACCAGTCCCGGGACTTCAAATCAGCCCCAGCATTTT.

The sample holds a few counts of this clonotype. The V call is TRBV6-1, the J call TRBJ2-7; D may be TRBD1 (6 bases). Germline lookup yields CDR1 MNHNS and CDR2 SASEGT. Between the trimmed V and J ends, which lost 3 bases and 3 bases, there was a span of 9 bases. The CDR3 consists of 13 residues. DNA of the CDR3: TGTGCCAGCAGTGAGGGACACCACTACGAGCAGTACTTC. As protein: CASSEGHHYEQYF.

The CDR3 loop reads CASSVNSGASYEQYF. The DNA of the CDR3 is TGTGCCAGCAGCGTCAATAGCGGAGCCTCCTACGAGCAGTACTTC. This rearrangement joins TRBV2 to TRBJ2-7; a possible D gene is TRBD2 (6 bases). The CDR3 contains 15 residues. From germline, CDR1 is SNHLY and CDR2 FYNNEI. The V end lost 6 bases, the J end lost 0 bases, and 15 bases lay between the germline ends.